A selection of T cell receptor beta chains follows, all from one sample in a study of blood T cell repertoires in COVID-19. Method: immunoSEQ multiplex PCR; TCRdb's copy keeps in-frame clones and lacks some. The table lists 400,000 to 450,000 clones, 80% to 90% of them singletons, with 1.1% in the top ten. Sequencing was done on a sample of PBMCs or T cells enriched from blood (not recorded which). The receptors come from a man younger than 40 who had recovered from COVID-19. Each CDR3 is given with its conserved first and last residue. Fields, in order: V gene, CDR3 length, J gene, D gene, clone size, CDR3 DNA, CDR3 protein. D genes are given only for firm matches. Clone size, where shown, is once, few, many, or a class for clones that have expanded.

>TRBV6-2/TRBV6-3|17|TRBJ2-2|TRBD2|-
TGTGCCAGCAGTTCCTTAGCGGGAAAAGGGGACACCGGGGAGCTGTTTTTT
CASSSLAGKGDTGELFF
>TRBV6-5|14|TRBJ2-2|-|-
TGTGCCAGCGGAAGGGGGAGGGGGGCCGGGGAGCTGTTTTTT
CASGRGRGAGELFF
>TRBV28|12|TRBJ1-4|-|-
TGTGCCAGCAGTACTTTGAATGAAAAACTGTTTTTT
CASSTLNEKLFF
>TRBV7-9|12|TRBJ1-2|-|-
TGTGCCAGCAGTTATGGGACTTTCGGCTACACCTTC
CASSYGTFGYTF
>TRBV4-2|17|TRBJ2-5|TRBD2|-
TGTGCCAGCAGTTCGGCTCGGGGCAGCGGGAGTGATGAGACCCAGTACTTC
CASSSARGSGSDETQYF
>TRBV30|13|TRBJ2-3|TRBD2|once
TGTGCCTGGAGAGCGGGGACGCCCCATACGCAGTATTTT
CAWRAGTPHTQYF
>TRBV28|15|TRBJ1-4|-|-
TGTGCCAGCAGTGTCACAGGGAAAGGCAATGAAAAACTGTTTTTT
CASSVTGKGNEKLFF
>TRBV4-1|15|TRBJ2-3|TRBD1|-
TGCGCCAGCAGTCATACAGGGGACAGGACAGATACGCAGTATTTT
CASSHTGDRTDTQYF
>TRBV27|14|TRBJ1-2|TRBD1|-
TGTGCCAGCAGTTTGTACGGACAGGGTGGCGGCTACACCTTC
CASSLYGQGGGYTF
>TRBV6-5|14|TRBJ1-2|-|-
TGTGCCAGCAGTTATATAAACCCCGCGGGAGGCTACACCTTC
CASSYINPAGGYTF
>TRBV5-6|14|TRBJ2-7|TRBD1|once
TGTGCCAGCAGCTTGCCGGGACAGATTTACGAGCAGTACTTC
CASSLPGQIYEQYF
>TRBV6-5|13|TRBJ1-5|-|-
TGTGCCAGCAGGTTGACAGGCAATCAGCCCCAGCATTTT
CASRLTGNQPQHF
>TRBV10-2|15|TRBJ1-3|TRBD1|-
TGCGCCACCCAGGATCCAGGGGGCTCTGGAAACACCATATATTTT
CATQDPGGSGNTIYF
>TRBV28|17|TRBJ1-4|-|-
TGTGCCAGCAGTCCAAGTGGGAAGGGGGCAACTAATGAAAAACTGTTTTTT
CASSPSGKGATNEKLFF
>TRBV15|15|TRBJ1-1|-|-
TGTGCCACCAGCAGAGATTACGGGGAGAACACTGAAGCTTTCTTT
CATSRDYGENTEAFF
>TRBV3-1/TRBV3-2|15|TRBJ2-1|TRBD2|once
TGTGCCAGCAGCCAAGAGAGCGGGATAGCCAGTGAGCAGTTCTTC
CASSQESGIASEQFF
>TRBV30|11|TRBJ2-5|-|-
TGTGCCTGGAGTGGCGGAGAGACCCAGTACTTC
CAWSGGETQYF
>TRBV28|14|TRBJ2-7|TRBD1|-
TGTGCCAGCAGTTCCACACACAGGGGTTCCGAGCAGTACTTC
CASSSTHRGSEQYF
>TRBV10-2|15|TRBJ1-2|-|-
TGCGCCAGCAGTACTGATGACAGAGCTAACTATGGCTACACCTTC
CASSTDDRANYGYTF
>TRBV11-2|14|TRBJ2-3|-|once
TGTGCCAGCAGCTTAGATAGGGGCTCAGATACGCAGTATTTT
CASSLDRGSDTQYF
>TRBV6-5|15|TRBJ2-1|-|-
TGTGCCAGCAAGAAAGGGGTGGGCGCCTACAATGAGCAGTTCTTC
CASKKGVGAYNEQFF
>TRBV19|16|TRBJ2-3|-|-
TGTGCCAGTAGTATTCTTAGCGGCCCCGACCGGGATACGCAGTATTTT
CASSILSGPDRDTQYF
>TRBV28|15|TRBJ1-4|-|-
TGTGCCAGCAGTTTCTACAGGGTAGAGAATGAAAAACTGTTTTTT
CASSFYRVENEKLFF
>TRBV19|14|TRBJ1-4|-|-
TGTGCCAGTAGGGGCAAGGGACGGGGGGAAAAACTGTTTTTT
CASRGKGRGEKLFF
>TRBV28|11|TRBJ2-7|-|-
TGTGCCGCGGGCGTCCTTCACGAGCAGTACTTC
CAAGVLHEQYF
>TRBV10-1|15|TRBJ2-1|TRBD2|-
TGCGCCAGCACGGGCGGGAGGGCCTCCTACAATGAGCAGTTCTTC
CASTGGRASYNEQFF
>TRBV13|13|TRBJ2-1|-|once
TGTGCCAGCAGCCCGCCGGCCTACAATGAGCAGTTCTTC
CASSPPAYNEQFF
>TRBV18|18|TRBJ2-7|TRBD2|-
TGTGCCAGCTCGCGGACTAGCGGGAGTTATTCCGCTGCCTACGAGCAGTACTTC
CASSRTSGSYSAAYEQYF
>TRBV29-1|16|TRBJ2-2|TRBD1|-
TGCAGCGTCTCGCATGGGACAGGCGGTGGCCTTCTCGAGCTGTTTTTT
CSVSHGTGGGLLELFF
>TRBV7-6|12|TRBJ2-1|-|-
TGTGCCAGCAGCTTAGCGGGACTTGAGCAGTTCTTC
CASSLAGLEQFF
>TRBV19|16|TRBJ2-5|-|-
TGTGCCAGTAGTACATCTACAAAGGACGGGAAAGAGACCCAGTACTTC
CASSTSTKDGKETQYF
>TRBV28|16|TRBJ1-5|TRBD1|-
TGTGCCAGCACAAACGCCGGGACAGGGCTGCGTCAGCCCCAGCATTTT
CASTNAGTGLRQPQHF
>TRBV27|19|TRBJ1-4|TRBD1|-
TGTGCCAGCAGCCCAACACCATTAAGACCGGGACAGACAAATGAAAAACTGTTTTTT
CASSPTPLRPGQTNEKLFF
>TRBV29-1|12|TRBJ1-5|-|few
TGCAGCGTTTGGCAGGCGGGACAGCCCCAGCATTTT
CSVWQAGQPQHF
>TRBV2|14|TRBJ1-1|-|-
TGTGCCAGCAGTACCACAGGGAGGAACACTGAAGCTTTCTTT
CASSTTGRNTEAFF
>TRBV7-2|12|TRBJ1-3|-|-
TGTGCCAGCAGCTTAGATAGAAACACCATATATTTT
CASSLDRNTIYF
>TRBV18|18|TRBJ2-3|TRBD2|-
TGTGCCAGCTCACCAGGTCTAGCGGGAGCTTCCCTCCCAGATACGCAGTATTTT
CASSPGLAGASLPDTQYF
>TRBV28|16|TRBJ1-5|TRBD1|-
TGTGCCAGCAGTTCCCAAAAACAGGGGTTCAATCAGCCCCAGCATTTT
CASSSQKQGFNQPQHF
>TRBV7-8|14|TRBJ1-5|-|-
TGTGCCAGCAGCCACCCGACACTCAATCAGCCCCAGCATTTT
CASSHPTLNQPQHF
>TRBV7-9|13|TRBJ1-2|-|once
TGTGCCAGCAGCTTAGACGGGATAGATGGCTACACCTTC
CASSLDGIDGYTF
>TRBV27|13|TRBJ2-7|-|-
TGTGCCAGCAGTTCCCAGTACCTCTACGAGCAGTACTTC
CASSSQYLYEQYF
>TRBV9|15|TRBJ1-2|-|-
TGTGCCAGCAGCGTAGCGTCAAACAGCAACTATGGCTACACCTTC
CASSVASNSNYGYTF
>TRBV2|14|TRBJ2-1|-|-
TGTGCCAGCAGTATCCAGGCCTCTTACAATGAGCAGTTCTTC
CASSIQASYNEQFF
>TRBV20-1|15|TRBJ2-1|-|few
TGCAGTGCTAGTCATGGGGGAGGGGGTTGGAATGAGCAGTTCTTC
CSASHGGGGWNEQFF
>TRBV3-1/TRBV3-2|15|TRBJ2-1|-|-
TGTGCCAGCAGCCAAGATGCTAGCTCCTACAATGAGCAGTTCTTC
CASSQDASSYNEQFF
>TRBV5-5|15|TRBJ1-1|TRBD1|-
TGTGCCAGCCTAAAACTGGGACAGCTGAACACTGAAGCTTTCTTT
CASLKLGQLNTEAFF
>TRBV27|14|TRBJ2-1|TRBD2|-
TGTGCCAGCAGTCCGGGACTAGGGGATCGAGAGCAGTTCTTC
CASSPGLGDREQFF
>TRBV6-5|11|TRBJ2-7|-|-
TGTGCCAGCAGTTACTCAGGAGGGCAGTACTTC
CASSYSGGQYF
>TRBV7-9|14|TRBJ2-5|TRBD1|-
TGTGCCAGCAGCAATGGACAGGGTCAAGAGACCCAGTACTTC
CASSNGQGQETQYF
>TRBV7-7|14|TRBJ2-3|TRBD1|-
TGTGCCAGCAGCCACCGACAGGGATTAGATACGCAGTATTTT
CASSHRQGLDTQYF
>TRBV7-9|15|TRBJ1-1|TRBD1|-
TGTGCCAGCAGGCCGACGACAGGGGGCAACACTGAAGCTTTCTTT
CASRPTTGGNTEAFF
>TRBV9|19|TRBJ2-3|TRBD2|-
TGTGCCAGCAGCGTAGCTTCCTCAGGTAGCGGGAATTCGAGGGATACGCAGTATTTT
CASSVASSGSGNSRDTQYF
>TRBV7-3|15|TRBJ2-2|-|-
TGTGCCAGCAGCTCCGGACTATCGAACACCGGGGAGCTGTTTTTT
CASSSGLSNTGELFF
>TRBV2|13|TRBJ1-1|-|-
TGTGCCAGCAACAGGGAAGGTGTCACTGAAGCTTTCTTT
CASNREGVTEAFF